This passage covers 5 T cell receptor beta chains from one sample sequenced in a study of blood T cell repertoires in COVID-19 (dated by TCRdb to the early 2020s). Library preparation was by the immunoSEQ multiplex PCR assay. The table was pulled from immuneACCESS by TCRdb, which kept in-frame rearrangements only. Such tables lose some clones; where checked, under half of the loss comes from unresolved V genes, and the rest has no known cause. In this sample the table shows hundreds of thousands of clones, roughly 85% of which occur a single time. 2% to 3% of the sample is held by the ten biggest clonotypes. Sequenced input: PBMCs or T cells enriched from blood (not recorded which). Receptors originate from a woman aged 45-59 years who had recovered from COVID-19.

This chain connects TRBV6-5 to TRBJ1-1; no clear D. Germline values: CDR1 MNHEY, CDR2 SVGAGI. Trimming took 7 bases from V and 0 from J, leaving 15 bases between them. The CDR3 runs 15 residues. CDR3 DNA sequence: TGTGCCAGCATAATCGGCCGAACTATGAACACTGAAGCTTTCTTT. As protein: CASIIGRTMNTEAFF.

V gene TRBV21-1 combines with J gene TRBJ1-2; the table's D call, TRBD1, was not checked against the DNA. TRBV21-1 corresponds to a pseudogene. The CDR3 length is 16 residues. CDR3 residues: CASSKVGETGGNGYTF. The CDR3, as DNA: TGTGCCAGCAGCAAAGTTGGCGAGACAGGGGGGAATGGCTACACCTTC.

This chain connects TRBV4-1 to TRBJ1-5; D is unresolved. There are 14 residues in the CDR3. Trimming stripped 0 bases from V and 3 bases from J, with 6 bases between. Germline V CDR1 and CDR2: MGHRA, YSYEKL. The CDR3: CASSQDPYNQPQHF. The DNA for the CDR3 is TGCGCCAGCAGCCAAGATCCCTACAATCAGCCCCAGCATTTT.

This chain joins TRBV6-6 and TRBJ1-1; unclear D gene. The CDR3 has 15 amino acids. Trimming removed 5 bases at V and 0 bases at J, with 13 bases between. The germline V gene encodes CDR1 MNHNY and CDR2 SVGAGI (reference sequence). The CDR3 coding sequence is TGTGCCAGCAGTGGCCAGGCAGACCTGAACACTGAAGCTTTCTTT. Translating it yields CASSGQADLNTEAFF.

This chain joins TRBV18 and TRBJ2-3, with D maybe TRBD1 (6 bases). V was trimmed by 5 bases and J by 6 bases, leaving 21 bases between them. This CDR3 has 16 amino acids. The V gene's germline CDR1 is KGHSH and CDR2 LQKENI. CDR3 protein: CASSLATGWEPDTQYF. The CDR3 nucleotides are TGTGCCAGCTCATTGGCCACAGGGTGGGAGCCGGATACGCAGTATTTT.